The rows below give T cell receptor beta chains drawn from one sample of a study of blood T cell repertoires in COVID-19. Generated by immunoSEQ multiplex PCR, the TCRdb table keeps only in-frame clones and is missing some. The table records 140,000 to 150,000 clones, 78% of them present only once. The sequenced sample was PBMCs or T cells enriched from blood (not recorded which). The receptor set was obtained from a woman aged 45-65 years who had recovered from COVID-19. CDR3s include the opening cysteine and the closing phenylalanine or tryptophan.

v_gene	j_gene	CDR3aa
TRBV29-1	TRBJ1-1	CSGRRGGMNTEAFF
TRBV3-1/TRBV3-2	TRBJ2-7	CASSQAKQGHYEQYF
TRBV18	TRBJ1-5	CASSPSGQGLNQPQHF
TRBV27	TRBJ1-5	CASSPTGLGQPQHF
TRBV19	TRBJ1-5	CAFPGKGIQPQHF
TRBV5-1	TRBJ1-6	CASSPTWTGDFTPLHF
TRBV6-5	TRBJ2-5	CASTPYRAGETQYF
TRBV5-1	TRBJ2-3	CASQATTGTGEDTQYF
TRBV11-2	TRBJ2-3	CASRGISDRDADTQYF
TRBV7-9	TRBJ2-2	CASSLGGQRGSGNGELFF
TRBV10-3	TRBJ2-3	CAISNQPGASSDTQYF
TRBV11-1	TRBJ1-1	CASSLVRGHTEAFF
TRBV30	TRBJ2-1	CAWSVGFSGGASEQFF
TRBV7-3	TRBJ1-1	CASSLTGGNTEAFF
TRBV5-1	TRBJ1-3	CASSLGGIDGNTIYF
TRBV3-1/TRBV3-2	TRBJ1-1	CASSQVTSVRGSEAFF
TRBV28	TRBJ1-1	CASSLIQSEAFF
TRBV2	TRBJ1-3	CASSSRLSSGNTIYF
TRBV6-2/TRBV6-3	TRBJ2-2	CASSGQDASNTGELFF
TRBV11-1	TRBJ1-2	CASSPGGYGYTF
TRBV6-5	TRBJ2-2	CASSYSGVALFF
TRBV19	TRBJ1-1	CASSQQGASTEAFF
TRBV6-5	TRBJ1-1	CASSYIPAEAFF
TRBV10-1	TRBJ1-1	CASSGTGKTEAFF
TRBV19	TRBJ2-5	CASSNTGGETQYF
TRBV28	TRBJ2-3	CASSPGHYTDTQYF
TRBV18	TRBJ2-3	CASHEGATDTQYF
TRBV12-5	TRBJ2-5	CASVSDSPQETQYF
TRBV5-6	TRBJ2-1	CASSRWTGGNEQFF
TRBV27	TRBJ1-3	CASSPSRGGRGNTIYF
TRBV18	TRBJ1-6	CASSFSGTGANSPLHF
TRBV2	TRBJ1-2	CASSPDSQPAYGYTF
TRBV4-2	TRBJ1-4	CASSQGGQGRGTEKLFF
TRBV5-1	TRBJ1-6	CASSPPQEGNSPLHF
TRBV10-3	TRBJ2-3	CAISESDTDTQYF
TRBV6-6	TRBJ2-3	CASSRGLAGLTDTQYF
TRBV5-1	TRBJ2-3	CASSLDLAGGSDTQYF
TRBV5-1	TRBJ2-1	CASSPRTDYAQFF